A single sample is the source of the 7 T cell receptor beta chains below, sequenced in a study of blood T cell repertoires in COVID-19. Sequenced by immunoSEQ multiplex PCR; TCRdb stores in-frame clones only, minus some. The sample includes about 480,000 clones, roughly 90% seen only once; the top ten take 1.5% to 2%. The sequencing sample was made of PBMCs or T cells enriched from blood (not recorded which). The receptors were sampled from a middle-aged woman who had recovered from COVID-19.

This chain uses TRBV7-2 with TRBJ2-1, with TRBD1 identical over 9 bases. There are 16 residues in the CDR3. CDR1 and CDR2 from the germline V gene are SGHTA and FQGNSA. Unmatched junction bases numbered 6, after V lost 5 bases and J lost 1 base. CDR3 amino acids: CASSPTGGISYNEQFF. The CDR3 bases are TGTGCCAGCAGCCCTACAGGGGGCATTTCCTACAATGAGCAGTTCTTC.

V and J are TRBV7-2 and TRBJ1-5; perhaps TRBD1 as D (5 bases). The V gene's germline CDR1 is SGHTA and CDR2 FQGNSA. V lost 2 bases and J lost 1, with 12 bases in between. The CDR3 has 16 residues. CDR3 DNA: TGTGCCAGCAGCTTAAGGGCGGCAGGGAGCAATCAGCCCCAGCATTTT. Amino acids: CASSLRAAGSNQPQHF.

The J gene is TRBJ2-1, the V gene TRBV19; 12 positions match TRBD2. The CDR3 consists of 17 residues. From germline, CDR1 is LNHDA and CDR2 SQIVND (reference sequence). V was clipped by 6 bases and J by 0 bases; unmatched bases: 6. The CDR3 here is CASSWLAGGYSYNEQFF. CDR3 sequence (DNA): TGTGCCAGTAGCTGGCTAGCGGGAGGGTACTCCTACAATGAGCAGTTCTTC.

This clone was seen a handful of times. The rearrangement joins TRBV7-9 to TRBJ1-2; D perhaps matches TRBD1 (5 bases). Looked up from germline, CDR1 is SEHNR and CDR2 is FQNEAQ (reference sequence). V was trimmed by 7 bases and J by 4 bases, leaving 16 bases between them. The CDR3 contains 14 residues. CDR3 DNA sequence: TGTGCCAGCACCGTTTCACAGGCATCCTATGGCTACACCTTC. Encoded protein: CASTVSQASYGYTF.

The V call is TRBV6-4, the J call TRBJ2-3, with D unclear. Germline assignment: CDR1 MRHNA and CDR2 SNTAGT. This CDR3 has 15 amino acids. The germline V and J ends were trimmed by 0 bases and 0 bases, with 7 bases remaining between them. DNA of the CDR3: TGTGCCAGCAGTGACTCGTCAGTAAGCACAGATACGCAGTATTTT. It codes for CASSDSSVSTDTQYF.

This chain joins TRBV20-1 and TRBJ1-2; TRBD1 aligns across 7 bases. CDR3 length equals 11 residues. The junction had 9 bases not matched to a gene; V was cut back by 7 bases and J by 10 bases. The germline CDR1 and CDR2 sequences are DFQATT and SNEGSKA (reference sequence). The CDR3 region has the DNA TGCAGTGGTAAAGGGGGCAAGGACTACACCTTC. Amino acid sequence: CSGKGGKDYTF.

This clone was found once. The chain has TRBV18 and TRBJ2-1; 9 positions agree with TRBD2. Trimming removed 3 bases from V and 4 bases from J; junction bases left unmatched: 7. The CDR3 runs 16 residues. CDR1 KGHSH and CDR2 LQKENI come from the germline V gene. This chain's CDR3 is CASSPSSGKGYNEQFF. CDR3 DNA: TGTGCCAGCTCACCTTCTAGCGGGAAAGGTTACAATGAGCAGTTCTTC.